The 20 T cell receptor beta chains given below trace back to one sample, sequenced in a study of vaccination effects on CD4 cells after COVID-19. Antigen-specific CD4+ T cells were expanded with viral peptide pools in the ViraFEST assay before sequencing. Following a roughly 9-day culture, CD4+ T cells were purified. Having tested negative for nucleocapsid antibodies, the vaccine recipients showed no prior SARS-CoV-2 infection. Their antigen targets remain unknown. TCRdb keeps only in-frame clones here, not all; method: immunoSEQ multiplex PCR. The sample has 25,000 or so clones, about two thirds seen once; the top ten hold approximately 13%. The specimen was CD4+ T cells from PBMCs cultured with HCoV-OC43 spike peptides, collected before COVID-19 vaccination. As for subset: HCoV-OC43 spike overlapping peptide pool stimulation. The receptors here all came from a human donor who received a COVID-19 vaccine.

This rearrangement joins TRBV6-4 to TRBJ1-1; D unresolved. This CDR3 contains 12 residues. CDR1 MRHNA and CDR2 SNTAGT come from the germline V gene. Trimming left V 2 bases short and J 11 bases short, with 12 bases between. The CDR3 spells CASSDPRVGAFF. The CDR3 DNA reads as TGTGCCAGCAGTGACCCGAGGGTGGGGGCTTTCTTT.

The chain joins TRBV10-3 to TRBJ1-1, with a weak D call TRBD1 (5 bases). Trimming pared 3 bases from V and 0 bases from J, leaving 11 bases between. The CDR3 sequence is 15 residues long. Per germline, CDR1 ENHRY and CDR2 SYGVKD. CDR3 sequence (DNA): TGTGCCATCAGTGACTGGGGACGAATGAACACTGAAGCTTTCTTT. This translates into CAISDWGRMNTEAFF.

This chain's CDR3 is CASSYDPWNYGYTF. The CDR3 DNA reads as TGTGCCAGCAGTTACGATCCCTGGAACTATGGCTACACCTTC. This rearrangement joins TRBV6-6 to TRBJ1-2; no reliable D call. Germline CDR1 MNHNY, CDR2 SVGAGI (reference sequence). The CDR3 sequence is 14 residues long. Trimming took off 2 bases at V and 2 bases at J, with 9 bases between the two ends.

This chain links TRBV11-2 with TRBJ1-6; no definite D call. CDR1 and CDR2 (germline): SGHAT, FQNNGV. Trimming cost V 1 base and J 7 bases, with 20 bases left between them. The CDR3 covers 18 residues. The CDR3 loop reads CASSLVRPIGQQNSPLHF. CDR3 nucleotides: TGTGCCAGCAGCTTAGTTAGGCCGATCGGGCAGCAGAATTCACCCCTCCACTTT.

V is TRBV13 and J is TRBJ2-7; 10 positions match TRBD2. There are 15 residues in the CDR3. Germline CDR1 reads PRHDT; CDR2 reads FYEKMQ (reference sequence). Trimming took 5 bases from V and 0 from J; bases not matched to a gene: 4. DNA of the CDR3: TGTGCCAGCAGCCCCGGACTAGCGGCCTCCTACGAGCAGTACTTC. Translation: CASSPGLAASYEQYF.

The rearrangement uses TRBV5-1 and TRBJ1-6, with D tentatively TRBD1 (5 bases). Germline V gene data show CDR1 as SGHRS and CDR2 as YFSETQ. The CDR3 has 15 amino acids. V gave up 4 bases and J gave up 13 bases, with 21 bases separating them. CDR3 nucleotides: TGCGCCAGCAGCCCCGGCAGCAGGACAATTGATCCCCTCCACTTT. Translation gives CASSPGSRTIDPLHF.

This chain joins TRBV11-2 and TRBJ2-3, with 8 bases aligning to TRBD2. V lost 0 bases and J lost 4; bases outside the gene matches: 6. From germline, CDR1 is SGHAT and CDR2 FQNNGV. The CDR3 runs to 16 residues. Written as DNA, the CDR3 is TGTGCCAGCAGCTTAGATGAACGGGGGGGGGCAGATACGCAGTATTTT. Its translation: CASSLDERGGADTQYF.

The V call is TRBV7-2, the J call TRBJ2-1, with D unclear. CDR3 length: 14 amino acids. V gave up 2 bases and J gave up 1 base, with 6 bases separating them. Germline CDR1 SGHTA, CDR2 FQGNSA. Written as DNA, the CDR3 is TGTGCCAGCAGCTTAAGTAGTTCCTACAATGAGCAGTTCTTC. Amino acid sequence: CASSLSSSYNEQFF.

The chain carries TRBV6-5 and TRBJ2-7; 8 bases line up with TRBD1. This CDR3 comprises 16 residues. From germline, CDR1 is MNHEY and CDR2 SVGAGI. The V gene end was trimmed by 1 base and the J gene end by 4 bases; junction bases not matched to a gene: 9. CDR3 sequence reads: CASSYFSGQVTYEQYF. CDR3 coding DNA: TGTGCCAGCAGTTACTTCTCGGGACAGGTAACTTACGAGCAGTACTTC.

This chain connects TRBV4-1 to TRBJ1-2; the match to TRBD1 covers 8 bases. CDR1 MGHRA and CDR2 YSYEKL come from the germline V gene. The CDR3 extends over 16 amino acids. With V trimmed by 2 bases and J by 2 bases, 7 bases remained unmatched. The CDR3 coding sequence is TGCGCCAGCAGCCAAACTATAAGGACAGGGAACTATGGCTACACCTTC. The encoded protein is CASSQTIRTGNYGYTF.

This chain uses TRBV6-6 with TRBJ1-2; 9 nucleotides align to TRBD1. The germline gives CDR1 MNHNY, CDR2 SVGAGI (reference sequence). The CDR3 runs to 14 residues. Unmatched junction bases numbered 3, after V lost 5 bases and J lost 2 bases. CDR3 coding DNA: TGTGCCAGCAGTCCGGGACAGGGCAACTATGGCTACACCTTC. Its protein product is CASSPGQGNYGYTF.

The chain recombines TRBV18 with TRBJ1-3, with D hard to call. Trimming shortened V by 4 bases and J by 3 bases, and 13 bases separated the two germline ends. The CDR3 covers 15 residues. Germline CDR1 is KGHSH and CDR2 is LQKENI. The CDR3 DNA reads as TGTGCCAGCTCACTCAGTCGGGTCGGTGGAAACACCATATATTTT. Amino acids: CASSLSRVGGNTIYF.

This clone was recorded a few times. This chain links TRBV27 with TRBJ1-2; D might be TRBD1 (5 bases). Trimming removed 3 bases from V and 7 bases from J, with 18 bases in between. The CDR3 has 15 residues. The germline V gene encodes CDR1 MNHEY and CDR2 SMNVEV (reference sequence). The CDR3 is CASSFGAGSSSGYTF. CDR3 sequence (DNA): TGTGCCAGCAGTTTTGGGGCAGGCTCTTCGAGTGGCTACACCTTC.

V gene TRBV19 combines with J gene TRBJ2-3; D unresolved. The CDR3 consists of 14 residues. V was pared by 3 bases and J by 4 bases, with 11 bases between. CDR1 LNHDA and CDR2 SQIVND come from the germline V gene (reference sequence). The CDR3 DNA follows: TGTGCCAGTAGTATCGCCTCCTCAGCAGATACGCAGTATTTT. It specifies CASSIASSADTQYF.

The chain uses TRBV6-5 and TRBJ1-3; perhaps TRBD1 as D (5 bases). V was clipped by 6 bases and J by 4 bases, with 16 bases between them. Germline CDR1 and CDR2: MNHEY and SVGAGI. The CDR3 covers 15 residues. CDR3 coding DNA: TGTGCCAGCAGCGGCGGGGACGCCGGGGGAAACACCATATATTTT. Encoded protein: CASSGGDAGGNTIYF.

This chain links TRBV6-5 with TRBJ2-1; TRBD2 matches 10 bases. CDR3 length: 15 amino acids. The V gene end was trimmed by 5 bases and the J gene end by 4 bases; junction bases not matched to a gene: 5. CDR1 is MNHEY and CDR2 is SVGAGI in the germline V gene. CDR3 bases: TGTGCCAGCAGTCGAGCGGGAGGGCGTTACAATGAGCAGTTCTTC. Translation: CASSRAGGRYNEQFF.

The CDR3 region has the DNA TGTGCCAGCAGTGACGGACAGGGGTCATCCAATGAGCAGTTCTTC. It encodes CASSDGQGSSNEQFF. The chain recombines TRBV6-4 with TRBJ2-1; 9 bases line up with TRBD1. Germline assignment: CDR1 MRHNA and CDR2 SNTAGT. CDR3 length: 15 residues. V trimming: 2 bases; J trimming: 6 bases; junction bases outside the gene matches: 5.

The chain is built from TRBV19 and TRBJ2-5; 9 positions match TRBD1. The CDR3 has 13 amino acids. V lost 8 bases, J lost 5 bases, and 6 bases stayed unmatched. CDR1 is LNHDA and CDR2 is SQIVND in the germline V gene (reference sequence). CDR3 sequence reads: CASGGQGSETQYF. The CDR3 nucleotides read TGTGCCAGTGGGGGACAGGGCAGTGAGACCCAGTACTTC.

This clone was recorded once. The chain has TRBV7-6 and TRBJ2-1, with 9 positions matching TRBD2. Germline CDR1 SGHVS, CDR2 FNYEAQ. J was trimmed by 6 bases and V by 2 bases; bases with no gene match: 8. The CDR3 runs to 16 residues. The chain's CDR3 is CASSLSGTSLVNEQFF. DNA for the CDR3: TGTGCCAGCAGCTTATCCGGGACTAGCCTCGTCAATGAGCAGTTCTTC. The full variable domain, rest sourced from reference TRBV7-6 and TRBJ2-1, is GAGVSQSPRYKVTKRGQDVALRCDPISGHVSLYWYRQALGQGPEFLTYFNYEAQQDKSGLPNDRFSAERPEGSISTLTIQRTEQRDSAMYRCASSLSGTSLVNEQFFGPGTRLTVL.

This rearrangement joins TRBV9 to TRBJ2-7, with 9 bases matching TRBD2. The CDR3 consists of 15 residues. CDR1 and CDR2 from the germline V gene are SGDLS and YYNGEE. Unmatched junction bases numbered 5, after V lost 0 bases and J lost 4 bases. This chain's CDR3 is CASSVGASGVYEQYF. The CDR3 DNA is TGTGCCAGCAGCGTAGGGGCTAGCGGGGTTTACGAGCAGTACTTC. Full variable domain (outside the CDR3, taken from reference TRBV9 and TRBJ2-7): DSGVTQTPKHLITATGQRVTLRCSPRSGDLSVYWYQQSLDQGLQFLIQYYNGEERAKGNILERFSAQQFPDLHSELNLSSLELGDSALYFCASSVGASGVYEQYFGPGTRLTVT.